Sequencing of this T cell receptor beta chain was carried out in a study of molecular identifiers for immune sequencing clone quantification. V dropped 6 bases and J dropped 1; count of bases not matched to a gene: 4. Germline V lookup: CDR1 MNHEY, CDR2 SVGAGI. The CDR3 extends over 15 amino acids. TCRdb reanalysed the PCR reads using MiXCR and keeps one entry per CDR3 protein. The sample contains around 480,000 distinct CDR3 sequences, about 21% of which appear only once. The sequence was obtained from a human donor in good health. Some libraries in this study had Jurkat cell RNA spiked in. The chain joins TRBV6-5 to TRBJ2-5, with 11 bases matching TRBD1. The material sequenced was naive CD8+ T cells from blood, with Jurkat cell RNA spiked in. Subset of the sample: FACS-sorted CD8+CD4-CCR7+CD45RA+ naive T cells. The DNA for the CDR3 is TGTGCCAGCAGCCAGGGACAGGGGGTCCAAGAGACCCAGTACTTC. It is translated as CASSQGQGVQETQYF.